Each of the 10 T cell receptor beta chains below was sequenced from the same sample in a study of T cell responses to AZD1222 COVID-19 vaccine. Method: immunoSEQ multiplex PCR; TCRdb's copy keeps in-frame clones and lacks some. In the table there are about 78,000 clones, approximately 85% of which are singletons. The sample consisted of peripheral blood, taken on day 0 of MenACWY control vaccination. The receptor source for this set is an adult in good health.

This clone showed up just a few times. The CDR3 coding sequence is TGTGCCAGCTCACCGCGGTTGGACGGGTTAACGGACACTGAAGCTTTCTTT. It yields the protein CASSPRLDGLTDTEAFF. The chain uses TRBV18 and TRBJ1-1; D remains unclear. The CDR3 has 17 residues. Germline lookup yields CDR1 KGHSH and CDR2 LQKENI. The V gene lost 3 bases and the J gene lost 3 bases, with 20 bases spanning the gap.

A single count supports this clone. The chain joins TRBV7-9 to TRBJ1-2; TRBD1 is a possible D gene (5 bases). V shed 5 bases and J shed 3 bases, with 16 bases lying between them. Germline CDR1 reads SEHNR; CDR2 reads FQNEAQ (reference sequence). The CDR3 length is 15 residues. The CDR3 loop reads CASSRDMGLDYGYTF. The CDR3 DNA reads as TGTGCCAGCAGCCGGGATATGGGGCTGGACTATGGCTACACCTTC.

A few counts support this clone. This sequence joins TRBV6-6 and TRBJ1-2, with a possible D match to TRBD1 (5 bases). CDR3 length equals 16 residues. Germline lookup yields CDR1 MNHNY and CDR2 SVGAGI (reference sequence). V dropped 0 bases and J dropped 2 bases, with 13 bases sitting between them. The CDR3 loop is CASSYSSWEGNYGYTF. CDR3 coding DNA: TGTGCCAGCAGTTACTCATCCTGGGAGGGGAACTATGGCTACACCTTC.

The rearrangement links TRBV5-8 to TRBJ2-7; maybe TRBD1 (5 bases). CDR1 is SGHTS and CDR2 is YDEGEE in the germline V gene. The germline V and J ends were trimmed by 1 base and 7 bases, with 12 bases remaining between them. This CDR3 contains 13 residues. In DNA form, the CDR3 reads TGTGCCAGCAGCTTGAGGGGTTCTGAGGAGCAGTACTTC. This translates into CASSLRGSEEQYF.

The chain joins TRBV19 to TRBJ1-5, with D unclear. The germline gives CDR1 LNHDA, CDR2 SQIVND (reference sequence). V lost 9 bases and J 6 bases, leaving 24 bases between the germline ends. The CDR3 runs to 16 residues. In nucleotides, the CDR3 is TGTGCCAGCCCCTATAGGAGTAAAAGACCCGCTCAGCCCCAGCATTTT. Its protein is CASPYRSKRPAQPQHF.

The chain combines TRBV5-4 with TRBJ2-1, with TRBD2 matching over 9 bases. Germline loops: CDR1 SGHNT, CDR2 YYREEE (reference sequence). The length of the CDR3 is 15 residues. V trimming: 4 bases; J trimming: 8 bases; junction bases outside the gene matches: 10. The CDR3 here is CASSPRTSVGHEQFF. CDR3 DNA: TGTGCCAGCAGCCCGCGGACTAGCGTGGGTCATGAGCAGTTCTTC.

V usage is TRBV30 and J usage is TRBJ1-1, with D unresolved. The ends were cut back, 0 bases at V and 2 bases at J, with 10 bases in the middle. CDR1 GTSNPN and CDR2 SVGIG come from the germline V gene (reference sequence). CDR3 length equals 14 residues. Here the CDR3 DNA reads TGTGCCTGGAGTGTACGGCAGATAAACACTGAAGCTTTCTTT. This codes for CAWSVRQINTEAFF.

The chain links TRBV5-6 to TRBJ2-5; TRBD1 aligns across 8 bases. Unmatched junction bases numbered 9, after V lost 0 bases and J lost 5 bases. Germline CDR1 reads SGHDT; CDR2 reads YYEEEE. This CDR3 has 16 residues. The CDR3 DNA sequence: TGTGCCAGCAGCTTGGAGGACAGGGTCACCTTGGAGACCCAGTACTTC. As protein: CASSLEDRVTLETQYF.

The V and J genes are TRBV15 and TRBJ2-3, with 13 bases aligning to TRBD2. The germline CDR1 and CDR2 sequences are LNHNV and YYDKDF (reference sequence). This CDR3 is built from 15 residues. V was pared by 1 base and J by 6 bases, with 1 base of the junction left unmatched. The CDR3 is CATSRATSGRDTQYF. The CDR3, as DNA: TGTGCCACCAGCAGAGCGACTAGCGGGAGGGATACGCAGTATTTT.

J is TRBJ1-1 and V is TRBV5-4; D not certain. The CDR3 runs to 13 residues. V lost 3 bases, J lost 5 bases, and 11 bases lay in between. Germline CDR1 reads SGHNT; CDR2 reads YYREEE (reference sequence). In DNA, the CDR3 is TGTGCCAGCAGCTCGACAATGATAACTGAAGCTTTCTTT. Translation: CASSSTMITEAFF.